This T cell receptor beta chain derives from a study of cytomegalovirus exposure and HLA in healthy donors. The CDR3 spans 16 residues. The germline CDR1 and CDR2 sequences are SNHLY and FYNNEI. Unmatched junction bases numbered 14, after V lost 6 bases and J lost 6 bases. Primers: 60 Vbeta forward and 13 Jbeta reverse. Profiling relied on immunoSEQ multiplex PCR, and the TCRdb table lists in-frame clones only, not all of them. The profile shows about 160,000 clones, less than 85% of them singletons. General study results and limits: In a later analysis, TCR beta V- and J-gene trimming was associated with a missense DCLRE1C variant. For most TCR beta V segments, an earlier analysis put the productive rate at about 90% or about 30% of the time.

For this clone: Its antigen is unknown.

The sample was PBMCs. This sequence originates from a man aged 55-75 years in good health and CMV-seronegative. This rearrangement joins TRBV2 to TRBJ1-5; 7 bases map to TRBD1. The CDR3 nucleotides read TGTGCCAGCAGAAAACCTCGGGAGGGGGCGGGTCAGCCCCAGCATTTT. It is translated as CASRKPREGAGQPQHF.